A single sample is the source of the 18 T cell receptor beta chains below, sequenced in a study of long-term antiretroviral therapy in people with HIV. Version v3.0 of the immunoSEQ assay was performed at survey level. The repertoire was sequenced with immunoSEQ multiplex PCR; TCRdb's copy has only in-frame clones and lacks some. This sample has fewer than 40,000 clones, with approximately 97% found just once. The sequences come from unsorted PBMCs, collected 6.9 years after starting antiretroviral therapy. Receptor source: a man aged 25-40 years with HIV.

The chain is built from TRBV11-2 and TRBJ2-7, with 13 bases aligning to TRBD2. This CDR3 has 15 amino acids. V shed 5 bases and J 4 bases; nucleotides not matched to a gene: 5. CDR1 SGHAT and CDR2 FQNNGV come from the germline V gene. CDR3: CASSVPGLAGYEQYF. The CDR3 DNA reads TGTGCCAGCAGCGTGCCGGGACTAGCGGGATACGAGCAGTACTTC. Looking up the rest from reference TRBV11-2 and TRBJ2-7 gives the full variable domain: EAGVAQSPRYKIIEKRQSVAFWCNPISGHATLYWYQQILGQGPKLLIQFQNNGVVDDSQLPKDRFSAERLKGVDSTLKIQPAKLEDSAVYLCASSVPGLAGYEQYFGPGTRLTVT.

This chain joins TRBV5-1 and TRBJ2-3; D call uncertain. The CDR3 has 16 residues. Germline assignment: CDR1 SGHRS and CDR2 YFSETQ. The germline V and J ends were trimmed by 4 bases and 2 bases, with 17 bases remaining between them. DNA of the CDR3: TGCGCCAGCAGCCCGGACGCTCGAGATTTCACAGATACGCAGTATTTT. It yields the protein CASSPDARDFTDTQYF. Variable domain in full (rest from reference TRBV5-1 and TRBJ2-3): KAGVTQTPRYLIKTRGQQVTLSCSPISGHRSVSWYQQTPGQGLQFLFEYFSETQRNKGNFPGRFSGRQFSNSRSEMNVSTLELGDSALYLCASSPDARDFTDTQYFGPGTRLTVL.

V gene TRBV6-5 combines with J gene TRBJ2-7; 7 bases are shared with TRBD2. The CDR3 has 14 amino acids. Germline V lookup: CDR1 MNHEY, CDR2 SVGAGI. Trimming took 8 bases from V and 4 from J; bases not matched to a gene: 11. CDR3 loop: CASGVSGGLYEQYF. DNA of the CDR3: TGTGCCAGCGGAGTATCGGGGGGACTTTACGAGCAGTACTTC.

CDR3 sequence (DNA): TGTGCCAGCAGTTTTGATTCGGGGAACTATGGCTACACCTTC. Translating it yields CASSFDSGNYGYTF. This chain joins TRBV6-6 and TRBJ1-2; D not resolved. Trimming stripped 4 bases from V and 2 bases from J, with 11 bases between. The CDR3 sequence is 14 residues long. Germline-derived CDR1 and CDR2 are MNHNY and SVGAGI (reference sequence).

The CDR3, as DNA: TGTGCCAGCAGCTTGAGCGGGTTCGAGCAGTACTTC. Translating gives CASSLSGFEQYF. The chain couples TRBV7-9 to TRBJ2-7, with a weak D call TRBD2 (6 bases). The CDR3 length is 12 residues. Trimming left V 3 bases short and J 6 bases short, with 9 bases between. The germline CDR1 and CDR2 sequences are SEHNR and FQNEAQ (reference sequence).

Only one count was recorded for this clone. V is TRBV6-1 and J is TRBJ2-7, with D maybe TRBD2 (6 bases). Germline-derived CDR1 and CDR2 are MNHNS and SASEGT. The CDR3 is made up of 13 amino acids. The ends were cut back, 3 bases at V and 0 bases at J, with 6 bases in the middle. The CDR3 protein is CASSEGLSYEQYF. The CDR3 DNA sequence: TGTGCCAGCAGTGAGGGACTCTCCTACGAGCAGTACTTC.

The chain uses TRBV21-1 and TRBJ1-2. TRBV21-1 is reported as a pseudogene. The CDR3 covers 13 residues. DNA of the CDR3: TGTGCCATTTTGGACAAGGGGGGTGGTGGCTACACCTTC. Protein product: CAILDKGGGGYTF.

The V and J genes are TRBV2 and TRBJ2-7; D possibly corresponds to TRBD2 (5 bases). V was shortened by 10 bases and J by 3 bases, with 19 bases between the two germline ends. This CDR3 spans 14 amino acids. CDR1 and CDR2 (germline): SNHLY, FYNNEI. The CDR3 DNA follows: TGTGCCACCAGAGATGGGGAGCCTTACTACGAGCAGTACTTC. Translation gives CATRDGEPYYEQYF.

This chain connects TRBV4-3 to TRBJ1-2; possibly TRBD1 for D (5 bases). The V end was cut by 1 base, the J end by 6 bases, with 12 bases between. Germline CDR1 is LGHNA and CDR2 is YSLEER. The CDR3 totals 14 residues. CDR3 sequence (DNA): TGCGCCAGCAGCCAAGCAGGGTTTAGCGATGGCTACACCTTC. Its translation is CASSQAGFSDGYTF.

The CDR3 protein is CASSRDHRGPHTEAFF. In DNA form, the CDR3 reads TGTGCCAGTAGTAGAGATCACAGGGGGCCGCACACTGAAGCTTTCTTT. The chain combines TRBV19 with TRBJ1-1; TRBD1 aligns across 9 bases. Germline assignment: CDR1 LNHDA and CDR2 SQIVND (reference sequence). The CDR3 extends over 16 amino acids. V gave up 4 bases and J gave up 3 bases; unmatched junction bases: 9.

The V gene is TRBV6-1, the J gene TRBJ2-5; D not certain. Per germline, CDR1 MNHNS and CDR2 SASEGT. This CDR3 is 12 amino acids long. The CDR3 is CAGKSSQETQYF. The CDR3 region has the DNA TGTGCGGGGAAGTCCTCTCAAGAGACCCAGTACTTC.

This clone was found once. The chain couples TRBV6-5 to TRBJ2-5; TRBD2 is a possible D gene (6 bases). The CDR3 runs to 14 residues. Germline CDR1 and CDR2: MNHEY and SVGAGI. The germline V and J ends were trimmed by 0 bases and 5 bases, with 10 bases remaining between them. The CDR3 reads CASSYSGGTETQYF. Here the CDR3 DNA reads TGTGCCAGCAGTTACTCCGGAGGGACGGAGACCCAGTACTTC.

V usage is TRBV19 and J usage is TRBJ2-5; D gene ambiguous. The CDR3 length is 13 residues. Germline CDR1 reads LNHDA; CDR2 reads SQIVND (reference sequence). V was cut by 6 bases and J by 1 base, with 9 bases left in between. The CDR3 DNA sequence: TGTGCCAGTAGCTCTGCGGCCCAAGAGACCCAGTACTTC. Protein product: CASSSAAQETQYF.

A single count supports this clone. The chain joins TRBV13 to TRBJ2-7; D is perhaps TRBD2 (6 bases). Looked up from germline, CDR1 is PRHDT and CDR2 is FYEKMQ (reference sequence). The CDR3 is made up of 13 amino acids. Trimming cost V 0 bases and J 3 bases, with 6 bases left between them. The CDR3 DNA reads TGTGCCAGCAGCTTAGGGGACTACTACGAGCAGTACTTC. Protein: CASSLGDYYEQYF. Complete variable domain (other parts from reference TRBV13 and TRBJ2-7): AAGVIQSPRHLIKEKRETATLKCYPIPRHDTVYWYQQGPGQDPQFLISFYEKMQSDKGSIPDRFSAQQFSDYHSELNMSSLELGDSALYFCASSLGDYYEQYFGPGTRLTVT.

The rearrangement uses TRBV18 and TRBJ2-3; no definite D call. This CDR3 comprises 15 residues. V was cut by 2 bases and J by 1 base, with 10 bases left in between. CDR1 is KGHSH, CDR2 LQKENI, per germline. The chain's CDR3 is CASSPVTSGTDTQYF. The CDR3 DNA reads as TGTGCCAGCTCACCAGTAACGAGCGGCACAGATACGCAGTATTTT.

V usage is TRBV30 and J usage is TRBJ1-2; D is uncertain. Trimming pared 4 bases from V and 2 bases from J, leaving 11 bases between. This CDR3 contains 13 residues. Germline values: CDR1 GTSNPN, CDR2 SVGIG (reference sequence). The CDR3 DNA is TGTGCCTGGACCTACGGGATAAACTATGGCTACACCTTC. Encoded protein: CAWTYGINYGYTF.

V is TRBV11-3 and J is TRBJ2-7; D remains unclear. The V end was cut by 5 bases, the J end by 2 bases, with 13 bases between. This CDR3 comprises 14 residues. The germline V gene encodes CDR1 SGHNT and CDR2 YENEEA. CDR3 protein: CASSPTDRPYEQYF. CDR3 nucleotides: TGTGCCAGCAGCCCCACCGATCGGCCCTACGAGCAGTACTTC.

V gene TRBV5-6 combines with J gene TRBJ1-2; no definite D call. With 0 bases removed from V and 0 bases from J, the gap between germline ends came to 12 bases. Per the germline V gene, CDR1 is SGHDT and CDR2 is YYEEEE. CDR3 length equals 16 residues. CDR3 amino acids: CASSLDREAANYGYTF. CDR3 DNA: TGTGCCAGCAGCTTGGATCGGGAGGCAGCTAACTATGGCTACACCTTC.